This entry describes one TCR beta chain. Germline lookup yields CDR1 SGHVS and CDR2 FQNEAQ. The CDR3 is made up of 17 amino acids. Trimming cost V 1 base and J 2 bases; bases outside gene matches: 7. This entry comes from a study of blood T cell repertoires in COVID-19. Study summary: Acute and convalescent COVID-19 samples came from the United States, Italy and Spain. The analysed material was cDNA or gDNA that came from T cells, B-cell-depleted T cells, or PBMCs.

Original analysis: Amplification of reference gene primers provided the estimated nucleated cell counts. TCRdb's table, derived via immunoSEQ multiplex PCR, lists solely in-frame clones and lacks some. The D gene and trimming were derived from the DNA, and the V and J assignments and clone size from that table. This table has fewer than 250,000 clones, 83% appearing once. The clonotype was recovered from a man aged 45-65 years with active or convalescent COVID-19. The genes are TRBV7-8 and TRBJ1-3, with 8 bases aligning to TRBD1. Sequencing was done on a sample of peripheral blood. The CDR3 is CASSLDRSGGPGNTIYF. In DNA, the CDR3 is TGTGCCAGCAGCTTAGATAGGTCAGGGGGCCCTGGAAACACCATATATTTT.